These 9 T cell receptor beta chains share one sample of origin, sequenced in a study of CD8 T cells in ankylosing spondylitis. No antigen has been identified for these receptors. TCRdb re-called the 5' RACE reads through MiXCR, storing one row per CDR3 protein. Of 350,000 or so distinct CDR3 sequences detected, roughly 8% appear once; the ten largest clones hold about 15%. Study-wide points: For ankylosing spondylitis blood, a TCR beta motif of seven to nine highly homologous variants appeared characteristic.

The sequenced material came from blood, either unsorted or a sorted T cell fraction (not recorded which). Receptors originate from a male donor with ankylosing spondylitis.

The chain couples TRBV12-3 or TRBV12-4 to TRBJ2-1; D ambiguous. Deletions cut 1 base from V and 9 bases from J, with 22 bases between. This CDR3 is built from 17 residues. The CDR3 DNA follows: TGTGCCAGCAGTTTAGATGTTGGGCAGCCTACGAGCAGTGAGCAGTTCTTC. It encodes CASSLDVGQPTSSEQFF.

This clonotype came up a few times. This chain uses TRBV5-1 with TRBJ2-6; D is perhaps TRBD1 (6 bases). Germline CDR1 is SGHRS and CDR2 is YFSETQ. Trimming took 2 bases from V and 0 from J, leaving 15 bases between them. The CDR3 spans 18 residues. The CDR3 loop is CASSFTGYGVSGANVLTF. CDR3 sequence (DNA): TGCGCCAGCAGCTTTACAGGGTATGGTGTCTCTGGGGCCAACGTCCTGACTTTC.

This clonotype has just a few counts. V is TRBV5-6 and J is TRBJ2-7, with TRBD1 identical over 9 bases. Germline V lookup: CDR1 SGHDT, CDR2 YYEEEE. This CDR3 has 15 amino acids. With V trimmed by 2 bases and J by 3 bases, 6 bases remained unmatched. CDR3 bases: TGTGCCAGCAGCTTAGATCCGGGACAGGGCTACGAGCAGTACTTC. Translated: CASSLDPGQGYEQYF.

V gene TRBV9 combines with J gene TRBJ1-1, with D unresolved. This CDR3 has 13 amino acids. The V and J ends lost 3 bases and 5 bases respectively, with 11 bases between them. In germline, CDR1 is SGDLS, CDR2 YYNGEE. For the CDR3, the DNA is TGTGCCAGCAGCGCTTGGATGGGGACTGAAGCTTTCTTT. Its translation is CASSAWMGTEAFF.

This clonotype is a singleton in its sample. The chain employs TRBV28 and TRBJ2-7; TRBD1 matches at 10 bases. Germline CDR1 MDHEN, CDR2 SYDVKM. This CDR3 spans 16 amino acids. The junction had 7 bases not matched to a gene; V was cut back by 1 base and J by 4 bases. In DNA form, the CDR3 reads TGTGCCAGCAGTTTATACGGGGACAGGGGCTGGTACGAGCAGTACTTC. This codes for CASSLYGDRGWYEQYF.

The chain couples TRBV4-1 to TRBJ1-3; D not certain. The CDR3 length is 15 residues. V was cut by 2 bases and J by 0 bases, with 8 bases left in between. Germline V gene lookup returns CDR1 MGHRA and CDR2 YSYEKL. The CDR3 loop is CASSQLISSGNTIYF. The CDR3 DNA is TGCGCCAGCAGCCAACTGATAAGCTCTGGAAACACCATATATTTT.

V gene TRBV19 combines with J gene TRBJ2-2, with a weak D call TRBD2 (6 bases). The CDR3 extends over 15 amino acids. Trimming took off 5 bases at V and 8 bases at J, with 18 bases between the two ends. Looked up from germline, CDR1 is LNHDA and CDR2 is SQIVND (reference sequence). CDR3 in amino acids: CASSPISRLEGELFF. The CDR3 DNA is TGTGCCAGTAGTCCGATTTCCCGACTAGAGGGGGAGCTGTTTTTT.

The chain carries TRBV6-2 or TRBV6-3 and TRBJ1-4; possibly TRBD1 for D (5 bases). The CDR3 totals 13 residues. Germline V gene data show CDR1 as MNHEY and CDR2 as SVGEGT. The V end lost 4 bases, the J end lost 8 bases, and 11 bases lay between the germline ends. CDR3 nucleotide sequence: TGTGCCAGCAGTTCGACAGTAAGGGAAAAACTGTTTTTT. Protein: CASSSTVREKLFF.

This clonotype occurred many times. The chain is built from TRBV7-9 and TRBJ1-4, with D uncertain. This CDR3 has 15 amino acids. V was shortened by 1 base and J by 5 bases, with 11 bases between the two germline ends. Germline loops: CDR1 SEHNR, CDR2 FQNEAQ (reference sequence). The DNA for the CDR3 is TGTGCCAGCAGCTTAGGCGTCAGCTCGAATGAAAAACTGTTTTTT. Its translation is CASSLGVSSNEKLFF.